This paragraph reports one T cell receptor (beta chain). Its target antigen remains unknown. No per-base quality is available; no much larger clone lies one base away. These data belong to a study of blood T cell repertoires in COVID-19 (dated by TCRdb to the early 2020s). Notes on the research overall: Samples from collaborators originated in the United States, Italy and Spain and spanned both the acute and convalescent phases of COVID-19. The prospective study material was composed of cDNA or gDNA derived from T cells, B-cell-depleted T cells, or PBMCs. Deeply sampled blood TCRbeta repertoires from subjects exposed to, actively infected with, or recovered from COVID-19 were included in the dataset. A freely available public database, intended as a resource for researchers studying the immune response to SARS-CoV-2, is where the repertoires were released. Samples were obtained from the ongoing ImmuneRACE study (first 160 participants) and from 1,254 subjects provided by 6 global collaborators. A de-identified subject ID, COVID-19 status, age in years and sex were almost always included in the sample metadata. Where HLA class I and class II types were available, the types were taken from metadata supplied by the sample provider, not from assay-based typing. Here is what the overall study found, with its caveats: The quantity of clinical and demographic metadata differed by source and by participant and was supplied without curation.

The immunoSEQ Assay, a bias-controlled multiplex PCR, was used to amplify TCRbeta CDR3 regions from genomic DNA. The authors processed their data as follows. Within the assay, amplification of reference gene primers was used to estimate how many nucleated cells each sample contained. To quantify the absolute abundance of each unique TCRbeta CDR3 rearrangement, sequence reads were collapsed and filtered. For each sample, productive Simpson clonality was calculated as the square root of Simpson's diversity index across productive rearrangements. TCRdb provides this immuneACCESS table in a form limited to in-frame rearrangements. Some clones are lacking; in checked studies, under half of them reflect an unresolved V gene, and why the rest are absent is not known. V and J calls and clone size are copied from that table; D and trimming were computed from the DNA. This sample comprises hundreds of thousands of clones, under 90% of them detected only once. The ten largest clones add up to approximately 4% of the sample.

Enrolling through a virtual design, the prospective study's participants ranged in age from roughly 18 to 95 years and lived across 20 to 30 United States geographic areas. To assign participants to cohorts, the prospective study relied on clinical history that participants themselves reported in a screening survey and a study questionnaire. Exposed participants were defined as having been in contact with someone with a PCR-confirmed or clinician-diagnosed COVID-19 case within 2 weeks of study entry. In the prospective study, whole blood, serum and a nasopharyngeal or oropharyngeal swab were collected from each participant by mobile phlebotomists. Prospective study participants could optionally give additional blood draws and questionnaires over an approximately two-month period. Blood samples from the prospective study were shipped frozen or at room temperature prior to DNA extraction. The germline V gene sets CDR1 to SGHAT and CDR2 to FQNNGV. Clipping removes 5 bases from V and 4 bases from J, with 1 as the unmatched junction base count. Spanning cysteine to phenylalanine, the CDR3 consists of 13 amino acids. The CDR3 DNA has 39 bases and is translated from base 1.

The sequence was collected from a woman in her forties who had been exposed to COVID-19. The rearrangement combines TRBV11-2 with TRBJ1-3, and 8 junctional nucleotides match TRBD1. The sample taken for sequencing was PBMCs or T cells enriched from blood (not recorded which). The nucleotide sequence reads TGTGCCAGCAGCCGACAGGGGGGAAACACCATATATTTT. It codes for CASSRQGGNTIYF.